This TCR beta chain derives from a study of T cells in localized non-small cell lung cancer. The CDR3 has 14 residues. Trimming pared 2 bases from V and 2 bases from J, leaving 7 bases between. Germline V gene sequence: CDR1 SGDLS, CDR2 YYNGEE. Study results and limitations: Appearing in adjacent lung were a median about 60 of the top 100 tumor clones. A raised T cell density in blood coincided with lengthier overall survival.

The method was immunoSEQ multiplex PCR; TCRdb's version includes in-frame clones alone and lacks a portion of them. The data show tens of thousands of clones, with around four fifths seen just once and more than 2.5% held by the top ten. Points on this clone: Its antigen is undetermined.

This chain links TRBV9 with TRBJ2-2; D call uncertain. The receptor was derived from a man aged 35-75 years with stage I lung adenocarcinoma. The sample in question was peripheral blood, obtained before any cancer treatment. CDR3 amino acids: CASSVHSNTGELFF. CDR3 sequence (DNA): TGTGCCAGCAGCGTCCACAGTAACACCGGGGAGCTGTTTTTT. Based on the CDR3 plus reference TRBV9 and TRBJ2-2, the full variable domain is DSGVTQTPKHLITATGQRVTLRCSPRSGDLSVYWYQQSLDQGLQFLIQYYNGEERAKGNILERFSAQQFPDLHSELNLSSLELGDSALYFCASSVHSNTGELFFGEGSRLTVL.